A selection of T cell receptor beta chains follows, all from one sample in a study of read filtering for tumor transcriptome and immune sequencing. MiXCR was run by TCRdb on the reads, yielding one entry per CDR3 protein. The table lists some 130,000 distinct CDR3 sequences, approximately 13% of them singletons. Material: a population of CD138-negative cells sorted from bone marrow. The receptor source for this set is a donor at least 40 years old with multiple myeloma. Both conserved end residues are part of each CDR3. Fields, in order: clone size, D gene, V gene, J gene, CDR3 protein, CDR3 DNA. The D gene is left open where the match is weak. A clone size is listed for some rows: how often the clone was seen (once, few, many), or a class if it is expanded.

clone size: many
D gene: TRBD1
V gene: TRBV29-1
J gene: TRBJ2-1
CDR3 protein: CSVSRGTGAYNEQFF
CDR3 DNA: TGCAGCGTCTCGCGGGGGACAGGGGCCTACAATGAGCAGTTCTTC

clone size: many
D gene: -
V gene: TRBV5-1
J gene: TRBJ2-7
CDR3 protein: CASSRSTARGRTESYEQYF
CDR3 DNA: TGCGCCAGCAGCCGATCAACCGCTCGGGGGAGGACGGAATCCTACGAGCAGTACTTC

clone size: many
D gene: -
V gene: TRBV7-2
J gene: TRBJ2-5
CDR3 protein: CASSLVTGTQYF
CDR3 DNA: TGTGCCAGCAGCCTAGTCACGGGGACCCAGTACTTC

clone size: many
D gene: TRBD1
V gene: TRBV5-5
J gene: TRBJ1-5
CDR3 protein: CASSSGQGSAQPQHF
CDR3 DNA: TGTGCCAGCAGCTCGGGACAGGGAAGTGCTCAGCCCCAGCATTTT

clone size: -
D gene: -
V gene: TRBV27
J gene: TRBJ1-4
CDR3 protein: CASSLLGGRGNEKLFF
CDR3 DNA: TGTGCCAGCAGTTTATTAGGAGGCCGGGGGAATGAAAAACTGTTTTTT

clone size: many
D gene: -
V gene: TRBV6-5
J gene: TRBJ1-1
CDR3 protein: CASYRVQNTEAFF
CDR3 DNA: TGTGCCAGCTACAGGGTCCAGAACACTGAAGCTTTCTTT

clone size: many
D gene: -
V gene: TRBV7-8
J gene: TRBJ2-5
CDR3 protein: CASSSKTGSTVTQYF
CDR3 DNA: TGTGCCAGCAGCTCTAAAACGGGGTCTACGGTGACCCAGTACTTC

clone size: many
D gene: -
V gene: TRBV12-3/TRBV12-4
J gene: TRBJ1-1
CDR3 protein: CASSSRAHTEAFF
CDR3 DNA: TGTGCCAGCAGCTCACGGGCCCACACTGAAGCTTTCTTT

clone size: many
D gene: -
V gene: TRBV11-3
J gene: TRBJ2-2
CDR3 protein: CASSPVRFGELFF
CDR3 DNA: TGTGCCAGCAGTCCCGTGCGATTCGGGGAGCTGTTTTTT

clone size: many
D gene: TRBD1
V gene: TRBV11-2
J gene: TRBJ2-5
CDR3 protein: CASSLGYRDRSQETQYF
CDR3 DNA: TGTGCCAGCAGCTTAGGATACCGGGACAGGTCCCAAGAGACCCAGTACTTC

clone size: many
D gene: TRBD2
V gene: TRBV20-1
J gene: TRBJ2-1
CDR3 protein: CSALGTSGGLIHNEQFF
CDR3 DNA: TGCAGTGCTCTCGGGACTAGCGGGGGGTTAATCCACAATGAGCAGTTCTTC

clone size: many
D gene: TRBD2
V gene: TRBV19
J gene: TRBJ2-1
CDR3 protein: CASSITSGGSYGNEQFF
CDR3 DNA: TGTGCCAGTAGTATAACTAGCGGGGGGTCATATGGGAATGAGCAGTTCTTC

clone size: many
D gene: TRBD1
V gene: TRBV29-1
J gene: TRBJ1-4
CDR3 protein: CSVGLTGANEKLFF
CDR3 DNA: TGCAGCGTCGGACTGACAGGGGCTAATGAAAAACTGTTTTTT

clone size: many
D gene: -
V gene: TRBV20-1
J gene: TRBJ1-4
CDR3 protein: CSAREDTTLEKLFF
CDR3 DNA: TGCAGTGCTAGAGAAGACACGACATTAGAAAAACTGTTTTTT

clone size: -
D gene: TRBD2
V gene: TRBV20-1
J gene: TRBJ2-5
CDR3 protein: CSARDGGGLAAQETQYF
CDR3 DNA: TGCAGTGCTAGAGATGGTGGGGGACTAGCGGCTCAAGAGACCCAGTACTTC

clone size: many
D gene: TRBD2
V gene: TRBV7-2
J gene: TRBJ2-3
CDR3 protein: CASRPGTSGRADTQYF
CDR3 DNA: TGTGCCAGCAGACCCGGGACTAGCGGTCGCGCAGATACGCAGTATTTT

clone size: many
D gene: -
V gene: TRBV20-1
J gene: TRBJ2-7
CDR3 protein: CSARSGTDTYEQYF
CDR3 DNA: TGCAGTGCTAGATCCGGGACGGACACTTACGAGCAGTACTTC

clone size: many
D gene: TRBD1
V gene: TRBV7-7
J gene: TRBJ2-5
CDR3 protein: CASSRDREETQYF
CDR3 DNA: TGTGCTAGCAGCCGGGACAGGGAGGAGACCCAGTACTTC

clone size: many
D gene: TRBD1
V gene: TRBV20-1
J gene: TRBJ1-5
CDR3 protein: CSASPTGGGQPQHF
CDR3 DNA: TGCAGTGCTAGTCCGACAGGGGGTGGCCAGCCCCAGCATTTT

clone size: many
D gene: TRBD2
V gene: TRBV5-1
J gene: TRBJ2-1
CDR3 protein: CASSHNSGEDNEQFF
CDR3 DNA: TGCGCCAGCAGCCATAACAGCGGGGAGGACAATGAGCAGTTCTTC

clone size: many
D gene: -
V gene: TRBV12-3/TRBV12-4
J gene: TRBJ2-1
CDR3 protein: CASSLGPIFGEQFF
CDR3 DNA: TGTGCCAGCAGTCTGGGACCGATCTTCGGTGAGCAGTTCTTC

clone size: many
D gene: -
V gene: TRBV20-1
J gene: TRBJ2-2
CDR3 protein: CSARGPLGAGNTGELFF
CDR3 DNA: TGCAGTGCTAGAGGCCCCTTAGGTGCGGGGAACACCGGGGAGCTGTTTTTT

clone size: -
D gene: -
V gene: TRBV12-5
J gene: TRBJ1-4
CDR3 protein: CASGPGRFATNEKLFF
CDR3 DNA: TGTGCTAGTGGTCCGGGACGCTTTGCAACTAATGAAAAACTGTTTTTT

clone size: many
D gene: -
V gene: TRBV7-2
J gene: TRBJ2-3
CDR3 protein: CASSLAGVTGLSTDTQYF
CDR3 DNA: TGTGCCAGCAGCTTAGCCGGGGTTACGGGGTTGAGCACAGATACGCAGTATTTT

clone size: many
D gene: -
V gene: TRBV6-5
J gene: TRBJ2-7
CDR3 protein: CASSYGMEQYF
CDR3 DNA: TGTGCCAGCAGTTACGGGATGGAGCAGTACTTC

clone size: -
D gene: -
V gene: TRBV4-1
J gene: TRBJ1-1
CDR3 protein: CASSQDRASRVLNTEAFF
CDR3 DNA: TGCGCCAGCAGCCAAGATCGGGCAAGTCGTGTACTGAACACTGAAGCTTTCTTT

clone size: many
D gene: TRBD2
V gene: TRBV5-1
J gene: TRBJ2-3
CDR3 protein: CASSPSGGGSTDTQYF
CDR3 DNA: TGCGCCAGCAGCCCCAGCGGGGGCGGCAGCACAGATACGCAGTATTTT

clone size: many
D gene: TRBD2
V gene: TRBV9
J gene: TRBJ2-3
CDR3 protein: CASSVGSGGDTQYF
CDR3 DNA: TGTGCCAGCAGCGTAGGTAGCGGGGGGGATACGCAGTATTTT

clone size: many
D gene: -
V gene: TRBV5-1
J gene: TRBJ1-4
CDR3 protein: CASSLGGDGEKLFF
CDR3 DNA: TGCGCCAGCAGCTTAGGGGGAGACGGTGAAAAACTGTTTTTT

clone size: many
D gene: -
V gene: TRBV3-1
J gene: TRBJ2-1
CDR3 protein: CASSPGSSGNEQFF
CDR3 DNA: TGTGCCAGCAGCCCCGGGAGTTCGGGCAATGAGCAGTTCTTC

clone size: many
D gene: TRBD1
V gene: TRBV20-1
J gene: TRBJ1-5
CDR3 protein: CSAGQGNSNQPQHF
CDR3 DNA: TGCAGTGCAGGACAGGGGAATAGCAATCAGCCCCAGCATTTT

clone size: many
D gene: TRBD2
V gene: TRBV28
J gene: TRBJ2-7
CDR3 protein: CASSPAGTSASYEQYF
CDR3 DNA: TGTGCCAGCAGTCCTGCCGGGACTAGCGCCTCCTACGAGCAGTACTTC

clone size: -
D gene: -
V gene: TRBV7-2
J gene: TRBJ1-1
CDR3 protein: CASSLVDSFEAFF
CDR3 DNA: TGTGCCAGCAGCTTAGTTGACAGTTTTGAAGCTTTCTTT

clone size: many
D gene: TRBD1
V gene: TRBV3-1
J gene: TRBJ2-1
CDR3 protein: CASSRGTGSYNEQFF
CDR3 DNA: TGTGCCAGCAGCCGGGGGACAGGGTCCTACAATGAGCAGTTCTTC

clone size: -
D gene: -
V gene: TRBV6-2/TRBV6-3
J gene: TRBJ1-5
CDR3 protein: CASSYSGVWGDQPQHF
CDR3 DNA: TGTGCCAGCAGTTACTCGGGTGTATGGGGAGATCAGCCCCAGCATTTT

clone size: many
D gene: TRBD1
V gene: TRBV28
J gene: TRBJ2-1
CDR3 protein: CASSPQGGQSYNEQFF
CDR3 DNA: TGTGCCAGCAGCCCACAGGGGGGTCAGTCTTACAATGAGCAGTTCTTC

clone size: many
D gene: -
V gene: TRBV19
J gene: TRBJ2-1
CDR3 protein: CASRLAGYNEQFF
CDR3 DNA: TGTGCCAGTAGGTTAGCTGGCTACAATGAGCAGTTCTTC

clone size: many
D gene: -
V gene: TRBV30
J gene: TRBJ1-2
CDR3 protein: CAWSVLMYGYTF
CDR3 DNA: TGTGCCTGGAGTGTACTTATGTATGGCTACACCTTC

clone size: -
D gene: -
V gene: TRBV29-1
J gene: TRBJ1-5
CDR3 protein: CSVGAGLNQPQHF
CDR3 DNA: TGCAGCGTGGGCGCGGGCCTGAATCAGCCCCAGCATTTT

clone size: many
D gene: -
V gene: TRBV20-1
J gene: TRBJ2-1
CDR3 protein: CSARVYYQGSYNEQFF
CDR3 DNA: TGCAGTGCTAGAGTTTACTATCAAGGCTCCTACAATGAGCAGTTCTTC

clone size: -
D gene: -
V gene: TRBV12-5
J gene: TRBJ2-3
CDR3 protein: CASGAATGFTDTQYF
CDR3 DNA: TGTGCTAGTGGTGCAGCGACAGGCTTCACAGATACGCAGTATTTT

clone size: many
D gene: TRBD2
V gene: TRBV13
J gene: TRBJ2-3
CDR3 protein: CASSVGYRFAGESTDTQYF
CDR3 DNA: TGTGCCAGCAGCGTCGGATACCGGTTCGCGGGGGAGAGCACAGATACGCAGTATTTT

clone size: many
D gene: TRBD1
V gene: TRBV2
J gene: TRBJ1-1
CDR3 protein: CASSGQGNTEAFF
CDR3 DNA: TGTGCCAGCAGTGGACAGGGGAACACTGAAGCTTTCTTT

clone size: many
D gene: TRBD1
V gene: TRBV6-1
J gene: TRBJ2-1
CDR3 protein: CASSGRTGLYNEQFF
CDR3 DNA: TGTGCCAGCAGTGGGAGGACAGGTTTATACAATGAGCAGTTCTTC

clone size: many
D gene: -
V gene: TRBV28
J gene: TRBJ2-5
CDR3 protein: CASSLETLGETQYF
CDR3 DNA: TGTGCCAGCAGTTTAGAGACCTTGGGAGAGACCCAGTACTTC

clone size: many
D gene: -
V gene: TRBV7-9
J gene: TRBJ1-1
CDR3 protein: CASSSFSSEAFF
CDR3 DNA: TGTGCCAGCAGCTCCTTCTCCAGTGAAGCTTTCTTT

clone size: medium-sized
D gene: -
V gene: TRBV7-9
J gene: TRBJ2-1
CDR3 protein: CASSPLRALGEQFF
CDR3 DNA: TGTGCCAGCAGCCCATTGCGGGCTCTGGGTGAGCAGTTCTTC

clone size: many
D gene: -
V gene: TRBV12-3/TRBV12-4
J gene: TRBJ2-2
CDR3 protein: CASRYSTGELFF
CDR3 DNA: TGTGCCAGCAGATACAGCACCGGGGAGCTGTTTTTT

clone size: many
D gene: -
V gene: TRBV18
J gene: TRBJ2-3
CDR3 protein: CASSPLGDSSTDTQYF
CDR3 DNA: TGTGCCAGCTCACCGTTGGGGGACTCTAGCACAGATACGCAGTATTTT

clone size: many
D gene: -
V gene: TRBV4-2
J gene: TRBJ2-5
CDR3 protein: CASSQVDSGAETQYF
CDR3 DNA: TGTGCCAGCAGCCAAGTCGACAGTGGCGCAGAGACCCAGTACTTC

clone size: many
D gene: TRBD2
V gene: TRBV7-2
J gene: TRBJ2-1
CDR3 protein: CASSLGGLAGPRWQFF
CDR3 DNA: TGTGCCAGCAGCTTAGGAGGACTAGCGGGGCCGAGATGGCAGTTCTTC

clone size: -
D gene: -
V gene: TRBV12-3/TRBV12-4
J gene: TRBJ2-5
CDR3 protein: CASSLSGGGRETQYF
CDR3 DNA: TGTGCCAGCAGTTTGAGTGGAGGGGGTCGAGAGACCCAGTACTTC

clone size: few
D gene: -
V gene: TRBV29-1
J gene: TRBJ2-7
CDR3 protein: CSVESFDYEQYF
CDR3 DNA: TGCAGCGTTGAAAGCTTCGACTACGAGCAGTACTTC

clone size: -
D gene: TRBD1
V gene: TRBV3-1
J gene: TRBJ1-2
CDR3 protein: CASSPGQAYGYTF
CDR3 DNA: TGTGCCAGCAGCCCCGGACAGGCGTATGGCTACACCTTC

clone size: many
D gene: -
V gene: TRBV7-9
J gene: TRBJ2-3
CDR3 protein: CASSTGDNFSTDTQYF
CDR3 DNA: TGTGCCAGCAGCACCGGGGACAACTTCTCCACAGATACGCAGTATTTT

clone size: many
D gene: TRBD2
V gene: TRBV7-9
J gene: TRBJ2-1
CDR3 protein: CASGSSGSATYNEQFF
CDR3 DNA: TGTGCCAGCGGAAGTAGCGGGAGCGCAACCTACAATGAGCAGTTCTTC

clone size: many
D gene: -
V gene: TRBV7-9
J gene: TRBJ2-7
CDR3 protein: CASSLVSSEQYF
CDR3 DNA: TGTGCCAGCAGCTTAGTATCCAGCGAGCAGTACTTC

clone size: -
D gene: -
V gene: TRBV6-6
J gene: TRBJ1-5
CDR3 protein: CASFQGVSGQPQHF
CDR3 DNA: TGTGCCAGCTTCCAGGGAGTGTCCGGTCAGCCCCAGCATTTT